Given below is one TCR beta chain in context. The target antigen is unknown. After isolation, RNA underwent reverse transcription to generate cDNA as the sequencing template. Using immunoSEQ multiplex PCR, the repertoire was profiled, and TCRdb retains in-frame clones only, with some absent. The sample lists around 34,000 clones; 55% were seen once. As part of sample collection, lesional scalp punch biopsies and peripheral blood were taken from alopecia areata patients. PBMCs, the starting material, were the source of sorted CD4+ and CD8+ T cells. This CDR3 is 11 amino acids long. Germline CDR1 reads MGHDK; CDR2 reads SYGVNS. V lost 4 bases, J lost 8 bases, and 8 bases lay in between. This entry is derived from a study of CD8+ T cells in alopecia areata. Study results and limitations: TCRs were shared less clearly across patients than in mice, possibly for HLA-related reasons. Clonality exceeded that of normal scalp in lesional scalp, most notably in alopecia totalis/universalis.

The TCR comes from a human donor with alopecia areata. The sequencing sample was made of NKG2D-high CD8+ T cells sorted from blood. The rearrangement joins TRBV25-1 to TRBJ1-2; unclear D gene. CDR3 sequence: CASSVARGYTF. CDR3 coding DNA: TGTGCCAGCAGTGTCGCTCGGGGCTACACCTTC.